The 15 T cell receptor beta chains reported below all come from one sample, sequenced in a study of spatial heterogeneity in lung cancer. Study-level results: Intratumoral expanded alpha and beta TCR counts were found to track tumor mutation counts.

Time point denoted: sample taken at primary tumor resection. These TCRs' antigens remain unknown. TCRdb passed the 5' RACE reads through MiXCR, listing each CDR3 protein once. The data show 7,500 to 9,500 distinct CDR3 sequences, with around 5.1% seen just once and about 24% held by the top ten. Sequenced here: lung tumor tissue, sampled at surgery. Receptors originate from a female donor with early-stage non-small cell lung cancer.

This clonotype was detected a few times. The chain has TRBV11-3 and TRBJ1-1; no reliable D call. CDR1 and CDR2 (germline): SGHNT, YENEEA. The CDR3 spans 13 residues. Trimming cost V 1 base and J 1 base, with 4 bases left between them. The CDR3 region has the DNA TGTGCCAGCAGCTTAGCGAGGAACACTGAAGCTTTCTTT. Encoded protein: CASSLARNTEAFF.

This clonotype ranks as medium-sized. The genes are TRBV6-1 and TRBJ2-3, with TRBD2 as a possible D gene (6 bases). CDR1 and CDR2 (germline): MNHNS, SASEGT. V lost 5 bases, J lost 2 bases, and 11 bases lay in between. The CDR3 spans 14 residues. The CDR3 loop reads CASSRGTDTDTQYF. The CDR3 DNA reads TGTGCCAGCAGTAGAGGGACTGACACAGATACGCAGTATTTT.

The chain has TRBV7-2 and TRBJ2-7, with 7 bases aligning to TRBD2. CDR1 is SGHTA and CDR2 is FQGNSA in the germline V gene. The CDR3 has 17 amino acids. V trimming: 1 base; J trimming: 7 bases; junction bases outside the gene matches: 16. CDR3 bases: TGTGCCAGCAGCTTAGTTGCGGGGCTCCCCTGGGGGGGAGAGCAGTACTTC. It yields the protein CASSLVAGLPWGGEQYF.

The chain has TRBV29-1 and TRBJ2-1; D not resolved. In germline, CDR1 is SQVTM, CDR2 ANQGSEA. CDR3 length: 11 residues. V gave up 1 base and J gave up 15 bases, with 13 bases separating them. In DNA form, the CDR3 reads TGCAGCGTTGAAGTTAATAGAGCCGTGTTCTTC. Its translation: CSVEVNRAVFF.

This clonotype was detected ten times or more. The chain links TRBV7-3 to TRBJ2-3, with TRBD2 identical over 14 bases. V lost 5 bases, J lost 0 bases, and 10 bases stayed unmatched. CDR1 and CDR2 from the germline V gene are SGHTA and FQGTGA. The CDR3 runs 19 residues. The CDR3 loop reads CASSPMGLAGAPSTDTQYF. DNA of the CDR3: TGTGCCAGCAGCCCGATGGGACTAGCGGGGGCCCCTAGCACAGATACGCAGTATTTT.

This clonotype was seen repeatedly, ten times or more. The V call is TRBV11-3, the J call TRBJ2-1; TRBD2 matches 10 bases. Germline CDR1 reads SGHNT; CDR2 reads YENEEA. Losses at the gene ends were 2 bases for V and 7 bases for J; bases not matched to a gene: 5. The CDR3 is 15 residues long. CDR3: CASSLHLAGANEQFF. The CDR3 DNA is TGTGCCAGCAGCTTACACCTAGCGGGAGCAAATGAGCAGTTCTTC.

The sample holds many counts of this clonotype. This chain uses TRBV5-6 with TRBJ2-7; D is perhaps TRBD2 (9 bases). Trimming cost V 5 bases and J 5 bases, with 20 bases left between them. Germline loops: CDR1 SGHDT, CDR2 YYEEEE. CDR3 size: 15 residues. As DNA, the CDR3 is TGTGCCAGCAGACTAGCGGGCAGGGGGCTGAACGAGCAGTACTTC. It encodes CASRLAGRGLNEQYF.

The V and J genes are TRBV7-3 and TRBJ2-1; TRBD2 matches 9 bases. V lost 5 bases to trimming and J lost 4 bases; unmatched junction nucleotides: 6. This CDR3 is built from 15 residues. Germline V CDR1 and CDR2: SGHTA, FQGTGA. CDR3 DNA sequence: TGTGCCAGCAGCCAGAGACTAGCGGAGTACAATGAGCAGTTCTTC. Its translation is CASSQRLAEYNEQFF.

This clonotype was seen many times. The V gene is TRBV5-6, the J gene TRBJ2-3; a weak D match, TRBD2 (5 bases). Germline CDR1 is SGHDT and CDR2 is YYEEEE. The V and J ends lost 1 base and 0 bases respectively, with 9 bases between them. The CDR3 is made up of 15 amino acids. CDR3 residues: CASSLNGGSTDTQYF. The DNA for the CDR3 is TGTGCCAGCAGCTTGAATGGCGGGAGCACAGATACGCAGTATTTT. Complete variable domain (other parts from reference TRBV5-6 and TRBJ2-3): DAGVTQSPTHLIKTRGQQVTLRCSPKSGHDTVSWYQQALGQGPQFIFQYYEEEERQRGNFPDRFSGHQFPNYSSELNVNALLLGDSALYLCASSLNGGSTDTQYFGPGTRLTVL.

The table lists this clonotype with many counts. In DNA, the CDR3 is TGTGCCAGCAGCTTAACTAGCGGGAGCATGACAGAGACCCAGTACTTC. Protein sequence: CASSLTSGSMTETQYF. The chain carries TRBV7-2 and TRBJ2-5, with 11 bases that match TRBD2. Trimming took 2 bases from V and 4 from J; bases not matched to a gene: 6. Germline V gene data show CDR1 as SGHTA and CDR2 as FQGNSA. The CDR3 is made up of 16 amino acids.

This clonotype was seen ten or more times. The chain joins TRBV7-2 to TRBJ2-1; D gene unclear. CDR3 length equals 13 residues. Looked up from germline, CDR1 is SGHTA and CDR2 is FQGNSA. V gave up 2 bases and J gave up 8 bases, with 10 bases separating them. The CDR3 spells CASSLMTVDEQFF. The CDR3 DNA is TGTGCCAGCAGCTTAATGACGGTGGATGAGCAGTTCTTC.

This clonotype was seen at least ten times. This chain uses TRBV29-1 with TRBJ2-2; D gene unclear. The CDR3 length is 14 residues. Trimming stripped 4 bases from V and 1 base from J, with 10 bases between. Germline CDR1 and CDR2: SQVTM and ANQGSEA. CDR3 in DNA: TGCAGCGTTGGCCAACCAAGGAACACCGGGGAGCTGTTTTTT. Its protein is CSVGQPRNTGELFF.

This clonotype was counted ten times or more. The chain joins TRBV7-2 to TRBJ2-1; D unclear. The CDR3 runs to 13 residues. The germline V gene has CDR1 SGHTA and CDR2 FQGNSA. V was shortened by 5 bases and J by 7 bases, with 12 bases between the two germline ends. The DNA of the CDR3 is TGTGCCAGCAGCCTGGGCAGGAATAATGAGCAGTTCTTC. Protein: CASSLGRNNEQFF.

By proportion, this clonotype is medium-sized (0.01 to 0.1%). The chain links TRBV4-2 to TRBJ1-4; maybe TRBD1 (6 bases). CDR3 length equals 14 residues. V lost 0 bases, J lost 8 bases, and 10 bases lay in between. Per germline, CDR1 LGHNA and CDR2 YNFKEQ. The CDR3 DNA reads TGTGCCAGCAGCCAAGATAGAGGGGGAGAAAAACTGTTTTTT. This gives the protein CASSQDRGGEKLFF.

This clonotype is termed medium-sized. The CDR3 coding sequence is TGCAGTGCTAGAGGTGGGACAGGGTATGGATCTAATGAAAAACTGTTTTTT. Translation: CSARGGTGYGSNEKLFF. This sequence joins TRBV20-1 and TRBJ1-4; 9 bases are a match to TRBD1. V trimming: 1 base; J trimming: 3 bases; junction bases outside the gene matches: 9. The CDR3 extends over 17 amino acids. Germline lookup yields CDR1 DFQATT and CDR2 SNEGSKA (reference sequence).